Each of the 32 T cell receptor beta chains below was sequenced from the same sample in a study of T cell responses to AZD1222 COVID-19 vaccine. Profiling relied on immunoSEQ multiplex PCR, and the TCRdb table lists in-frame clones only, not all of them. The table lists 75,000 to 100,000 clones, around nine tenths of them singletons, with over 9.5% in the top ten. The sample in question was peripheral blood, obtained on day 0 of AZD1222 vaccination. The source of these receptors is an adult in good health.

The chain recombines TRBV10-3 with TRBJ1-4; D gene uncertain. Germline CDR1 is ENHRY and CDR2 is SYGVKD. The V end was cut by 0 bases, the J end by 8 bases, with 4 bases between. The CDR3 totals 12 residues. The CDR3 DNA sequence: TGTGCCATCAGTGAGTCAAGGGAAAAACTGTTTTTT. This encodes CAISESREKLFF.

The chain uses TRBV7-6 and TRBJ1-1, with D uncertain. The CDR3 is 13 amino acids. Between the trimmed V and J ends, which lost 2 bases and 8 bases, there was a span of 12 bases. Per germline, CDR1 SGHVS and CDR2 FNYEAQ. CDR3 residues: CASSLLKDSEAFF. DNA of the CDR3: TGTGCCAGCAGCTTACTGAAGGACTCAGAAGCTTTCTTT. The full variable domain, in which reference TRBV7-6 and TRBJ1-1 provide the parts outside the CDR3, is GAGVSQSPRYKVTKRGQDVALRCDPISGHVSLYWYRQALGQGPEFLTYFNYEAQQDKSGLPNDRFSAERPEGSISTLTIQRTEQRDSAMYRCASSLLKDSEAFFGQGTRLTVV.

This chain uses TRBV30 with TRBJ1-1; tentatively, D is TRBD1 (5 bases). Trimming stripped 4 bases from V and 4 bases from J, with 13 bases between. CDR1 GTSNPN and CDR2 SVGIG come from the germline V gene (reference sequence). There are 13 residues in the CDR3. DNA of the CDR3: TGTGCCTGGACCTCGGGGGGGGGCACTGAAGCTTTCTTT. As protein: CAWTSGGGTEAFF.

This chain joins TRBV7-2 and TRBJ1-2, with a tentative D call TRBD1 (5 bases). The CDR3 covers 15 residues. Trimming stripped 1 base from V and 5 bases from J, with 14 bases between. In germline, CDR1 is SGHTA, CDR2 FQGNSA. CDR3 loop: CASSLDGGSGYGYTF. In nucleotides, the CDR3 is TGTGCCAGCAGCTTAGATGGAGGGTCAGGGTATGGCTACACCTTC.

This clone has only one observation. J is TRBJ1-1 and V is TRBV10-1; 12 bases match TRBD1. With 6 bases clipped from V and 10 bases from J, the junction kept 9 bases outside the gene matches. CDR3 length: 14 residues. Germline-derived CDR1 and CDR2 are WNHNN and SYGVQD (reference sequence). CDR3 amino acids: CASRGTGTGGRAFF. The CDR3 bases are TGCGCCAGCAGGGGAACCGGGACAGGGGGCCGAGCTTTCTTT.

The chain has TRBV4-1 and TRBJ1-5; D is possibly TRBD1 (6 bases). The CDR3 contains 15 residues. Germline CDR1 is MGHRA and CDR2 is YSYEKL. V was pared by 0 bases and J by 9 bases, with 15 bases between. CDR3 protein: CASSQEGVGGGPQHF. DNA of the CDR3: TGCGCCAGCAGCCAAGAAGGGGTGGGAGGGGGGCCCCAGCATTTT.

V gene TRBV27 combines with J gene TRBJ2-1; D unclear. The germline CDR1 and CDR2 sequences are MNHEY and SMNVEV (reference sequence). With 4 bases removed from V and 7 bases from J, the gap between germline ends came to 11 bases. This CDR3 is built from 13 residues. The CDR3 protein is CASSSLGSNEQFF. CDR3 DNA: TGTGCCAGCAGTTCCCTGGGTTCTAATGAGCAGTTCTTC.

The J gene is TRBJ1-3, the V gene TRBV7-2; D unclear. Trimming took 6 bases from V and 0 from J, leaving 12 bases between them. CDR3 length: 15 amino acids. The germline gives CDR1 SGHTA, CDR2 FQGNSA. CDR3 amino acids: CASSFGLSSGNTIYF. As DNA, the CDR3 is TGTGCCAGCAGTTTCGGACTGAGCTCTGGAAACACCATATATTTT.

V gene TRBV7-9 combines with J gene TRBJ1-1, with D tentatively TRBD1 (5 bases). In germline, CDR1 is SEHNR, CDR2 FQNEAQ (reference sequence). Trimming removed 5 bases at V and 3 bases at J, with 19 bases between. CDR3 size: 16 residues. CDR3 DNA sequence: TGTGCCAGCAGCCCACCCCTACCACCGGGGGACACTGAAGCTTTCTTT. The encoded protein is CASSPPLPPGDTEAFF.

J is TRBJ2-1 and V is TRBV6-5; maybe TRBD2 (5 bases). The germline V gene encodes CDR1 MNHEY and CDR2 SVGAGI. Deletions cut 5 bases from V and 5 bases from J, with 13 bases between. The CDR3 runs 14 residues. The DNA for the CDR3 is TGTGCCAGCAGTCTCGATAGCGCAAACAATGAGCAGTTCTTC. Translating gives CASSLDSANNEQFF.

This chain connects TRBV10-3 to TRBJ2-7; a weak D match, TRBD1 (5 bases). This CDR3 has 12 amino acids. Looked up from germline, CDR1 is ENHRY and CDR2 is SYGVKD. V dropped 7 bases and J dropped 2 bases, with 9 bases sitting between them. This CDR3 is CAIMDTTYEQYF. The CDR3 DNA reads as TGTGCCATCATGGACACCACCTACGAGCAGTACTTC.

The V call is TRBV5-6, the J call TRBJ1-5, with D perhaps matching TRBD1 (5 bases). This CDR3 spans 15 amino acids. The V end was cut by 0 bases, the J end by 3 bases, with 10 bases between. Germline loops: CDR1 SGHDT, CDR2 YYEEEE. CDR3 loop: CASSLAQAVNQPQHF. The CDR3 coding sequence is TGTGCCAGCAGCTTGGCACAGGCTGTCAATCAGCCCCAGCATTTT.

The genes are TRBV3-1 (or the pseudogene TRBV3-2) and TRBJ2-7; 7 nucleotides align to TRBD1. The CDR3 runs to 11 residues. J gave up 6 bases and V 4 bases, and 0 bases lay outside the gene matches. Germline V gives CDR1 LGHDT, CDR2 YNNKEL (reference sequence). The CDR3 here is CASSPGGEQYF. In DNA, the CDR3 is TGTGCCAGCAGCCCAGGGGGCGAGCAGTACTTC.

The chain joins TRBV4-2 to TRBJ1-1; unclear D gene. Per germline, CDR1 LGHNA and CDR2 YNFKEQ. The CDR3 covers 14 residues. Deletions cut 0 bases from V and 4 bases from J, with 9 bases between. Written as DNA, the CDR3 is TGTGCCAGCAGCCAAGATTTTTCGAGCACTGAAGCTTTCTTT. Translating it yields CASSQDFSSTEAFF.

The rearrangement joins TRBV6-5 to TRBJ2-7; D possibly uses TRBD1 or TRBD2 (6 bases each). This CDR3 has 15 amino acids. CDR1 and CDR2 (germline): MNHEY, SVGAGI. V dropped 3 bases and J dropped 4 bases, with 16 bases sitting between them. CDR3 nucleotides: TGTGCCAGCAGTTATTCGTCGGGGGCTTGGTACGAGCAGTACTTC. Its translation is CASSYSSGAWYEQYF.

This CDR3 reads CASSRTWEGLNTEAFF. The CDR3 DNA reads TGCGCCAGCAGCCGTACCTGGGAAGGCTTAAACACTGAAGCTTTCTTT. V is TRBV4-3 and J is TRBJ1-1, with unresolved D. CDR1 and CDR2 (germline): LGHNA, YSLEER. Trimming cost V 4 bases and J 2 bases, with 17 bases left between them. This CDR3 is built from 16 residues.

This clone was detected only once. V and J are TRBV6-1 and TRBJ1-1; weak D call: TRBD1 (5 bases). The germline V and J ends were trimmed by 2 bases and 4 bases, with 11 bases remaining between them. This CDR3 contains 14 residues. Germline V gives CDR1 MNHNS, CDR2 SASEGT. CDR3 sequence reads: CASSESVGTTEAFF. DNA for the CDR3: TGTGCCAGCAGTGAATCGGTGGGGACCACTGAAGCTTTCTTT.

This clone was picked up a small number of times. V gene TRBV3-1 (or the pseudogene TRBV3-2) combines with J gene TRBJ2-1, with D perhaps TRBD2 (6 bases). Germline V gives CDR1 LGHDT, CDR2 YNNKEL (reference sequence). The ends were cut back, 4 bases at V and 0 bases at J, with 16 bases in the middle. This CDR3 has 17 amino acids. The CDR3 DNA reads as TGTGCCAGCAGCCCGCCCGGGAGCGGTATCTCCTACAATGAGCAGTTCTTC. Translating gives CASSPPGSGISYNEQFF.

This clone was detected once. J is TRBJ2-7 and V is TRBV5-1, with D possibly being TRBD1 (5 bases). The CDR3 spans 13 residues. Looked up from germline, CDR1 is SGHRS and CDR2 is YFSETQ. V was cut by 3 bases and J by 2 bases, with 9 bases left in between. In DNA form, the CDR3 reads TGCGCCAGCAGCTCCGGACACCCCTACGAGCAGTACTTC. Protein: CASSSGHPYEQYF. The full variable domain, in which reference TRBV5-1 and TRBJ2-7 provide the parts outside the CDR3, is KAGVTQTPRYLIKTRGQQVTLSCSPISGHRSVSWYQQTPGQGLQFLFEYFSETQRNKGNFPGRFSGRQFSNSRSEMNVSTLELGDSALYLCASSSGHPYEQYFGPGTRLTVT.

The rearrangement joins TRBV10-3 to TRBJ1-2; D unresolved. V shed 3 bases and J shed 2 bases, with 10 bases lying between them. Germline CDR1 is ENHRY and CDR2 is SYGVKD. The CDR3 consists of 14 residues. The CDR3 DNA is TGTGCCATCAGTGATAAAGCGTACAACTATGGCTACACCTTC. This encodes CAISDKAYNYGYTF.

This chain joins TRBV5-1 and TRBJ1-5, with a possible D match to TRBD1 (6 bases). Trimming left V 0 bases short and J 4 bases short, with 11 bases between. CDR3 length: 15 residues. Germline values: CDR1 SGHRS, CDR2 YFSETQ. The CDR3 nucleotides are TGCGCCAGCAGCTTGGGCAGGGGAACAAATCAGCCCCAGCATTTT. Protein product: CASSLGRGTNQPQHF.

In regard to this clone: This sample includes further DNA sequences coding for the same CDR3. This chain links TRBV7-2 with TRBJ1-1; D is undetermined. Germline lookup yields CDR1 SGHTA and CDR2 FQGNSA. This CDR3 is built from 13 residues. V was clipped by 4 bases and J by 0 bases, with 6 bases between them. CDR3 DNA sequence: TGTGCCAGCAGCTCTCTCATGAACACTGAAGCTTTCTTT. Protein product: CASSSLMNTEAFF. Using reference TRBV7-2 and TRBJ1-1 for the parts outside the CDR3, the full variable domain is GAGVSQSPSNKVTEKGKDVELRCDPISGHTALYWYRQSLGQGLEFLIYFQGNSAPDKSGLPSDRFSAERTGGSVSTLTIQRTQQEDSAVYLCASSSLMNTEAFFGQGTRLTVV.

The chain uses TRBV27 and TRBJ1-5, with D perhaps matching TRBD1 (6 bases). The CDR3 extends over 16 amino acids. The ends were cut back, 4 bases at V and 0 bases at J, with 13 bases in the middle. Germline values: CDR1 MNHEY, CDR2 SMNVEV (reference sequence). The CDR3 DNA sequence: TGTGCCAGCAGTTCAACGGGGGCTAATAGCAATCAGCCCCAGCATTTT. Translating gives CASSSTGANSNQPQHF.

The gene calls are TRBV6-5 and TRBJ1-1; D not resolved. V was trimmed by 2 bases and J by 1 base, leaving 11 bases between them. CDR1 is MNHEY, CDR2 SVGAGI, per germline. The CDR3 loop spans 15 amino acids. The CDR3 sequence: CASSYGDRRNTEAFF. The DNA for the CDR3 is TGTGCCAGCAGTTACGGGGATCGGAGGAACACTGAAGCTTTCTTT.

The genes are TRBV5-1 and TRBJ1-2; D ambiguous. The CDR3 consists of 12 residues. Trimming pared 4 bases from V and 2 bases from J, leaving 6 bases between. In germline, CDR1 is SGHRS, CDR2 YFSETQ. The CDR3 nucleotides are TGCGCCAGCAGCGGAACAAACTATGGCTACACCTTC. This codes for CASSGTNYGYTF.

The CDR3 region is CAISEGRARYGYTF. CDR3 DNA sequence: TGTGCCATCAGCGAGGGACGGGCAAGGTATGGCTACACCTTC. This chain uses TRBV10-3 with TRBJ1-2; the D gene is possibly TRBD1 (5 bases). There are 14 residues in the CDR3. Deletions cut 6 bases from V and 5 bases from J, with 16 bases between. Germline V CDR1 and CDR2: ENHRY, SYGVKD.

The rearrangement joins TRBV18 to TRBJ1-2, with TRBD1 as a possible D gene (5 bases). V was pared by 1 base and J by 8 bases, with 8 bases between. Germline V CDR1 and CDR2: KGHSH, LQKENI. The CDR3 covers 12 residues. The CDR3: CASSPLDRGYTF. For the CDR3, the DNA is TGTGCCAGCTCACCACTCGACAGAGGCTACACCTTC.

The rearrangement joins TRBV11-1 to TRBJ1-2, with 7 positions matching TRBD1. V lost 0 bases, J lost 4 bases, and 8 bases stayed unmatched. The germline gives CDR1 SGHAT, CDR2 FQDESV (reference sequence). This CDR3 region has 16 residues. CDR3 sequence (DNA): TGTGCCAGCAGCTTAGCTCTATCCGGGACAGCCTATGGCTACACCTTC. As protein: CASSLALSGTAYGYTF.

This clone was recorded once. The J gene is TRBJ2-1, the V gene TRBV12-3 or TRBV12-4; D not certain. This CDR3 region has 13 residues. The V end lost 3 bases, the J end lost 4 bases, and 7 bases lay between the germline ends. The chain's CDR3 is CASSFGPYNEQFF. Here the CDR3 DNA reads TGTGCCAGCAGTTTTGGGCCTTACAATGAGCAGTTCTTC.

DNA of the CDR3: TGTGCCAGTAGGCAGGACTCTGGAAACACCATATATTTT. Protein sequence: CASRQDSGNTIYF. V is TRBV19 and J is TRBJ1-3; D gene unclear. The CDR3 loop spans 13 amino acids. The V end lost 6 bases, the J end lost 0 bases, and 6 bases lay between the germline ends. CDR1 and CDR2 from the germline V gene are LNHDA and SQIVND (reference sequence).

J is TRBJ1-1 and V is TRBV7-3; 10 positions agree with TRBD1. CDR1 and CDR2 (germline): SGHTA, FQGTGA. The V segment lost 4 bases and the J segment 11 bases; nucleotides outside the gene matches: 10. This CDR3 has 14 residues. The CDR3 is CASSSQVPGQGAFF. Here the CDR3 DNA reads TGTGCCAGCAGCTCGCAGGTCCCGGGACAGGGGGCTTTCTTT.

This chain links TRBV4-1 with TRBJ2-7, with a weak D call TRBD2 (6 bases). Trimming removed 4 bases from V and 4 bases from J, with 14 bases in between. Germline V gene sequence: CDR1 MGHRA, CDR2 YSYEKL. The CDR3 consists of 14 residues. The CDR3 coding sequence is TGCGCCAGCAGCCCTGGCGGCCGGGGGTACGAGCAGTACTTC. Protein sequence: CASSPGGRGYEQYF.